These T cell receptor beta chains were read from a single sample in a study of human T cells and chemical hapten exposure. TCRdb recomputed calls from the RACE reads with MiXCR, one row per CDR3 protein. The table includes tens of thousands of distinct CDR3 sequences, under 15% detected once. The sequences come from whole blood, collected in connection with sensitization to the hapten diphenylcyclopropenone (DPC). Receptors originate from a woman aged 50 to 60 with alopecia areata. Some clones in this sample may be carry-over from other donors' samples. Each CDR3 is given with its conserved first and last residue. The D gene is left open where the match is weak. Only part of the rows carry a size: once, few, many, or a class if the clone is expanded.

- many TRBJ1-6 TRBV6-5 TGTGCCAGCAGTTACTCGGAACCGGATTCACCCCTCCACTTT CASSYSEPDSPLHF
- - TRBJ2-1 TRBV30 TGTGCCTGGAGTAATGTAGCCCATAGCAATGAGCAGTTCTTC CAWSNVAHSNEQFF
TRBD1 many TRBJ2-7 TRBV5-1 TGCGCCAGCAGCTATGACAGGGCCCCCTACGAGCAGTACTTC CASSYDRAPYEQYF
- - TRBJ2-1 TRBV7-8 TGTGCCAGCAGCCAGAGTGGAAACAATGAGCAGTTCTTC CASSQSGNNEQFF
- - TRBJ2-1 TRBV7-3 TGTGCCAGCAGCCAGCTAGCGTCCTACTACAATGAGCAGTTCTTC CASSQLASYYNEQFF
TRBD1 few TRBJ2-1 TRBV6-6 TGTGCCAGCAGTCGCTTACAGGGGTTGCCCTACAATGAGCAGTTCTTC CASSRLQGLPYNEQFF
TRBD1 - TRBJ1-2 TRBV10-3 TGTGCCATCAGTCCCGGGACAGACTATGGCTACACCTTC CAISPGTDYGYTF
TRBD2 - TRBJ2-5 TRBV7-9 TGTGCCAGCAGCACCCGGACTAGCGGGACAGAGACCCAGTACTTC CASSTRTSGTETQYF
TRBD2 few TRBJ2-2 TRBV15 TGTGCCACCAGCAGGTCCCCCCGCGCGGGAGCGGTCGGGGAGCTGTTTTTT CATSRSPRAGAVGELFF
- few TRBJ1-1 TRBV18 TGTGCCAGCTCACATAGCGGACGGAACACTGAAGCTTTCTTT CASSHSGRNTEAFF
TRBD1 many TRBJ2-6 TRBV12-3/TRBV12-4 TGTGCCAGCAGTTTCCACAGGGGGTCTGGGGCCAACGTCCTGACTTTC CASSFHRGSGANVLTF
- - TRBJ1-1 TRBV18 TGTGCCAGCTCACCCCCAGTCAGAAAGAACACTGAAGCTTTCTTT CASSPPVRKNTEAFF
- many TRBJ1-1 TRBV9 TGTGCCAGCAGCGTAGACGGGAACACTGAAGCTTTCTTT CASSVDGNTEAFF
- - TRBJ2-2 TRBV7-9 TGTGCCAGCAATTTGGACGTAGACACCGGGGAGCTGTTTTTT CASNLDVDTGELFF
TRBD2 medium-sized TRBJ2-1 TRBV3-1 TGTGCCAGCAGCCAGGGACTAGCGCAGTTCTTC CASSQGLAQFF
- many TRBJ1-1 TRBV7-9 TGTGCCAGCAGCCCGGGGACTGCTGAAGCTTTCTTT CASSPGTAEAFF
TRBD2 few TRBJ2-7 TRBV5-4 TGTGCCAGCAGCGGGGGGGGACTCTACGAGCAGTACTTC CASSGGGLYEQYF
- few TRBJ2-5 TRBV7-9 TGTGCCAGCAGCTTAGAGGGCCCCCAAGAGACCCAGTACTTC CASSLEGPQETQYF
- few TRBJ2-2 TRBV18 TGTGCCAGCTCACCCACCAGGGATACCGGGGAGCTGTTTTTT CASSPTRDTGELFF
- many TRBJ2-1 TRBV11-2 TGTGCCAGCAGCCCTCTACTAGTTCTCCGGTGGGACAATGAGCAGTTCTTC CASSPLLVLRWDNEQFF
- many TRBJ2-1 TRBV7-2 TGTGCCAGCAGCTTAGATAGTGCGAATGAGCAGTTCTTC CASSLDSANEQFF
TRBD1 few TRBJ1-5 TRBV19 TGTGCCAGTAAGGCCCCGGGACAGGGAATTTTGGGCCAGCCCCAGCATTTT CASKAPGQGILGQPQHF
- many TRBJ1-2 TRBV24-1 TGTGCCACCAGTGAGCGACGGCTAAGTTATGGCTACACCTTC CATSERRLSYGYTF
TRBD1 many TRBJ1-6 TRBV18 TGTGCCAGCTCACCAGGACAGGGCCGAGGGAATTCACCCCTCCACTTT CASSPGQGRGNSPLHF
- - TRBJ2-4 TRBV28 TGTGCCAGCCAGCCCGACAGGAAAAACATTCAGTACTTC CASQPDRKNIQYF
TRBD1 many TRBJ2-3 TRBV6-5 TGTGCCAGCAGCCGAATACCACAGGGGGTTAGCACAGATACGCAGTATTTT CASSRIPQGVSTDTQYF
- few TRBJ1-1 TRBV6-5 TGTGCCAGCAGTTACTCGAGATTTGGCTATGTCACTGAAGCTTTCTTT CASSYSRFGYVTEAFF
- many TRBJ2-7 TRBV5-1 TGCGCCAGCAGCTTAGCAGGGCCCTACGAGCAGTACTTC CASSLAGPYEQYF
TRBD2 many TRBJ2-3 TRBV15 TGTGCCACCACAGGGGGACTAGCGGGAGGGCCAGATACGCAGTATTTT CATTGGLAGGPDTQYF
TRBD1 - TRBJ2-6 TRBV5-5 TGTGCCAGCAGATTGACAGGGGTGGTCTCTGGGGCCAACGTCCTGACTTTC CASRLTGVVSGANVLTF
- - TRBJ2-7 TRBV9 TGTGCCAGCAGCGTGGGGACCAACTACGAGCAGTACTTC CASSVGTNYEQYF
TRBD2 - TRBJ2-7 TRBV3-1 TGTGCCAGCAGCCCACGGGGGACTAGGCCGAGTTCCGAGCAGTACTTC CASSPRGTRPSSEQYF
TRBD1 many TRBJ2-1 TRBV4-1 TGCGCCAGCAGCCCCCACCCCCGGACAGGGGGTATCAATGAGCAGTTCTTC CASSPHPRTGGINEQFF
TRBD1 - TRBJ2-7 TRBV5-1 TGCGCCAGCAGGGAAAAAGCCGGGACAGGGGACTACGAGCAGTACTTC CASREKAGTGDYEQYF
- few TRBJ1-6 TRBV7-9 TGTGCCAGCAGCATGCAGGGGTTTAATTCACCCCTCCACTTT CASSMQGFNSPLHF
TRBD1 - TRBJ1-1 TRBV18 TGTGCCAGCTCTCCGGGACAGGGGGCGATGGACACTGAAGCTTTCTTT CASSPGQGAMDTEAFF
TRBD2 many TRBJ2-3 TRBV5-1 TGCGCCAGCAGCGAAGCGGGGAGCACAGATACGCAGTATTTT CASSEAGSTDTQYF
- - TRBJ1-1 TRBV2 TGTGCCAGCATCGGGACGAACACTGAAGCTTTCTTT CASIGTNTEAFF
- - TRBJ1-4 TRBV12-3/TRBV12-4 TGTGCCAGCAGTTTAGTTTATGAAAAACTGTTTTTT CASSLVYEKLFF
- many TRBJ1-5 TRBV21-1 TGTGCCAGCAGCGTGACAGGGATGAAGAATCAGCCCCAGCATTTT CASSVTGMKNQPQHF
TRBD1 once TRBJ1-4 TRBV7-8 TGTGCCAGCAGCTTAACGGGACAGCTTAATGAAAAACTGTTTTTT CASSLTGQLNEKLFF
- - TRBJ2-3 TRBV27 TGTGCCAGCAGTTTTGACAGAAGCACAGATACGCAGTATTTT CASSFDRSTDTQYF
- many TRBJ1-2 TRBV19 TGTGCCAGTAGTACCCGCCGGGACACCCGGGATAACTATGGCTACACCTTC CASSTRRDTRDNYGYTF
- many TRBJ2-2 TRBV6-6 TGTGCCAGCAGGGGGCAGAACGGGGAGCTGTTTTTT CASRGQNGELFF
- many TRBJ1-3 TRBV7-6 TGTGCCAGCAGCTTAGGTTTGCGGGGGCGTCTTGGAAACACCATATATTTT CASSLGLRGRLGNTIYF
TRBD1 - TRBJ1-4 TRBV6-2/TRBV6-3 TGTGCCAGCAGTTACTCGAGCATGACAGGGGATGAAAAACTGTTTTTT CASSYSSMTGDEKLFF
- many TRBJ2-5 TRBV5-1 TGCGCCAGCAGGTTAGCCGGACAAGAGACCCAGTACTTC CASRLAGQETQYF
TRBD1 many TRBJ1-1 TRBV18 TGTGCCAGCTCGCCTGGACAGGGGGCAGACACTGAAGCTTTCTTT CASSPGQGADTEAFF
TRBD2 - TRBJ2-3 TRBV2 TGTGCCAGCAGTGCCCGGGGAGCGGGAGTATCGGATACGCAGTATTTT CASSARGAGVSDTQYF
TRBD1 many TRBJ1-3 TRBV7-8 TGTGCCAGCAGCTCTGGACAGGGCTCTGGAAACACCATATATTTT CASSSGQGSGNTIYF
TRBD1 many TRBJ2-7 TRBV11-2 TGTGCCAGCACCAGGGGGTCCTACGAGCAGTACTTC CASTRGSYEQYF
- many TRBJ2-5 TRBV6-5 TGTGCCAGCAGTTCGACCAAAGAGACCCAGTACTTC CASSSTKETQYF
- few TRBJ2-3 TRBV2 TGTGCCAGCACCGTCTGGGTTACAGATACGCAGTATTTT CASTVWVTDTQYF
TRBD2 many TRBJ2-3 TRBV5-4 TGTGCCAGCAGCTCGGGTATAGCGGGAGGGCCCGCAGATACGCAGTATTTT CASSSGIAGGPADTQYF
TRBD2 many TRBJ2-3 TRBV7-6 TGTGCCAGCAGCTTAGTCGCTAGCGGGACAGATACGCAGTATTTT CASSLVASGTDTQYF
- many TRBJ1-1 TRBV11-2 TGTGCCAGCAGCCCAACAACGAACACTGAAGCTTTCTTT CASSPTTNTEAFF